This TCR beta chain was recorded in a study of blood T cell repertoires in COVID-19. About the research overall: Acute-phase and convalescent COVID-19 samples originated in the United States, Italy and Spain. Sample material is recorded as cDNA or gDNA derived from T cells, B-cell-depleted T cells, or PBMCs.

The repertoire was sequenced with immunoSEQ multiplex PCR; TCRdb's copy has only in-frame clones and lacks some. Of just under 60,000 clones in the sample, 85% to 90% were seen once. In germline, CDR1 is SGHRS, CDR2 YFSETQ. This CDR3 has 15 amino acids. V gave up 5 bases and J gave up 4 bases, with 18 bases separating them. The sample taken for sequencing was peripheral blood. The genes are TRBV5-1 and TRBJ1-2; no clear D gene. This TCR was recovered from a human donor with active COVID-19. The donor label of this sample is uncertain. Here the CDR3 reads CASRLEAGYSYGYTF. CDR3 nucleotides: TGCGCCAGCAGGCTCGAGGCTGGGTACTCCTATGGCTACACCTTC.